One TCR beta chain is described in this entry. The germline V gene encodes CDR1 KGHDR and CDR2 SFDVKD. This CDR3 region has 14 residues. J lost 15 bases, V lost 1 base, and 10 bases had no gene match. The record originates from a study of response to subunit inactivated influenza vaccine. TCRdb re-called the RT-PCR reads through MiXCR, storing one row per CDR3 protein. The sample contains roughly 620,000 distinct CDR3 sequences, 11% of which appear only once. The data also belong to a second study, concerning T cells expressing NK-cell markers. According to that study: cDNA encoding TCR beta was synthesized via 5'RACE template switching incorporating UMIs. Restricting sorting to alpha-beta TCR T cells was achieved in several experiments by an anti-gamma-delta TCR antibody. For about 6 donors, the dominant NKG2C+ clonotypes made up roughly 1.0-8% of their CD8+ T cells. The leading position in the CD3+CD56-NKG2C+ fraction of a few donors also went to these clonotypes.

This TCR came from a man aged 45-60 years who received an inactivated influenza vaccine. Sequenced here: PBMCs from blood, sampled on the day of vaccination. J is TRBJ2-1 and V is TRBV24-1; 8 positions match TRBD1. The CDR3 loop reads CATSDFHDRTGRFF. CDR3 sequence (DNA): TGTGCCACCAGTGATTTCCACGATAGGACAGGGAGGTTCTTC.